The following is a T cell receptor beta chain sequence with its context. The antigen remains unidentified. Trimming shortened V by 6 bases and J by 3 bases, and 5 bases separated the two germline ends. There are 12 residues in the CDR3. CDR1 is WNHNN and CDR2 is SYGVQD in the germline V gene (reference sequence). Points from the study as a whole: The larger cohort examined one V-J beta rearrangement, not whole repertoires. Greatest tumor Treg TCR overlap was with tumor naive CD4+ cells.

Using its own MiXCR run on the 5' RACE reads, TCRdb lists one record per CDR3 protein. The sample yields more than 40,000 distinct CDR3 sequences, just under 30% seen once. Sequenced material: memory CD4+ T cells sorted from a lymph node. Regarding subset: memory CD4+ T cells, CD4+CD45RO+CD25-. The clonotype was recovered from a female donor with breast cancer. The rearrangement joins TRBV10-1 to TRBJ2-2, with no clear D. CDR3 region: CASSEDTGELFF. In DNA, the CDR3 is TGCGCCAGCAGCGAGGACACCGGGGAGCTGTTTTTT.